The 25 T cell receptor beta chains below come from one sample, sequenced in a study of cytomegalovirus exposure and HLA in healthy donors. PCR involved 60 Vbeta and 13 Jbeta primers. TCRdb keeps only in-frame clones here, not all; method: immunoSEQ multiplex PCR. The sample yields around 150,000 clones, about four fifths seen once. Sequenced material: PBMCs. The receptor set was obtained from a male donor in good health and CMV-seronegative.

The DNA of the CDR3 is TGTGCCATCAGTGATGGACACATTAGCAATCAGCCCCAGCATTTT. It yields the protein CAISDGHISNQPQHF. The gene calls are TRBV10-3 and TRBJ1-5; perhaps TRBD1 as D (5 bases). This CDR3 is built from 15 residues. Germline V gene sequence: CDR1 ENHRY, CDR2 SYGVKD. Between the trimmed V and J ends, which lost 3 bases and 0 bases, there was a span of 9 bases.

The gene calls are TRBV18 and TRBJ1-2; TRBD1 is a possible D gene (5 bases). The CDR3 is 15 residues long. The V end was cut by 5 bases, the J end by 1 base, with 14 bases between. Germline CDR1 reads KGHSH; CDR2 reads LQKENI. Written as DNA, the CDR3 is TGTGCCAGCTCATCGTTAGACAGCGATAACTATGGCTACACCTTC. Translated, it gives CASSSLDSDNYGYTF.

As DNA, the CDR3 is TGTGCCAGCAGCGTAGGGGCAGGGTACTACACCGGGGAGCTGTTTTTT. Translating it yields CASSVGAGYYTGELFF. This chain links TRBV9 with TRBJ2-2; TRBD1 might be the D (5 bases). V lost 0 bases and J lost 3, with 12 bases in between. Per the germline V gene, CDR1 is SGDLS and CDR2 is YYNGEE. CDR3 length: 16 amino acids. The full variable domain, rest sourced from reference TRBV9 and TRBJ2-2, is DSGVTQTPKHLITATGQRVTLRCSPRSGDLSVYWYQQSLDQGLQFLIQYYNGEERAKGNILERFSAQQFPDLHSELNLSSLELGDSALYFCASSVGAGYYTGELFFGEGSRLTVL.

V usage is TRBV6-1 and J usage is TRBJ2-7, with TRBD1 matching over 9 bases. V shed 2 bases and J 4 bases; nucleotides not matched to a gene: 6. The CDR3 covers 15 residues. The germline V gene has CDR1 MNHNS and CDR2 SASEGT. In nucleotides, the CDR3 is TGTGCCAGCAGTGAAATACAGGGGGCCAGGTACGAGCAGTACTTC. It encodes CASSEIQGARYEQYF.

This chain uses TRBV9 with TRBJ2-5, with D possibly TRBD2 on 5 matching bases. This CDR3 is 14 amino acids long. With 4 bases removed from V and 5 bases from J, the gap between germline ends came to 15 bases. Per germline, CDR1 SGDLS and CDR2 YYNGEE. CDR3: CASSPMGGQETQYF. The CDR3 DNA is TGTGCCAGCAGCCCCATGGGCGGGCAGGAGACCCAGTACTTC.

The gene calls are TRBV5-1 and TRBJ1-6; D is uncertain. The CDR3 extends over 15 amino acids. Between the trimmed V and J ends, which lost 0 bases and 6 bases, there was a span of 10 bases. CDR1 and CDR2 (germline): SGHRS, YFSETQ. The CDR3 reads CASSLAGQFNSPLHF. The CDR3 region has the DNA TGCGCCAGCAGCTTGGCTGGGCAGTTTAATTCACCCCTCCACTTT.

V usage is TRBV4-3 and J usage is TRBJ1-6, with 9 bases matching TRBD1. Germline CDR1 LGHNA, CDR2 YSLEER. Germline trimming cut 3 bases from V and 5 bases from J; bases unmatched to any gene: 5. The CDR3 spans 16 residues. CDR3 in DNA: TGCGCCAGCAGCCACGAGACAGGGGGAAATAATTCACCCCTCCACTTT. Translating it yields CASSHETGGNNSPLHF.

The chain recombines TRBV27 with TRBJ2-3; tentatively, D is TRBD2 (5 bases). The CDR3 has 15 amino acids. Germline V gives CDR1 MNHEY, CDR2 SMNVEV (reference sequence). V shed 2 bases and J shed 3 bases, with 12 bases lying between them. This CDR3 is CASSLTYTRTDTQYF. Written as DNA, the CDR3 is TGTGCCAGCAGTTTAACCTACACTAGAACAGATACGCAGTATTTT.

The V and J genes are TRBV11-3 and TRBJ2-7; TRBD2 aligns across 10 bases. J gave up 2 bases and V 5 bases, and 6 bases lay outside the gene matches. There are 15 residues in the CDR3. Germline V gene data show CDR1 as SGHNT and CDR2 as YENEEA. CDR3 sequence (DNA): TGTGCCAGCAGCCCTACTAGCGGGGCTGCCTACGAGCAGTACTTC. Translation: CASSPTSGAAYEQYF.

The chain couples TRBV7-2 to TRBJ1-3, with TRBD1 matching over 10 bases. The CDR3 covers 14 residues. The V gene's germline CDR1 is SGHTA and CDR2 FQGNSA. The trim removed 5 bases at V and 4 bases at J, leaving 2 bases unmatched. The DNA for the CDR3 is TGTGCCAGCAGCCCGGACAGGGGGGGAAACACCATATATTTT. It yields the protein CASSPDRGGNTIYF.

This chain connects TRBV6-6 to TRBJ2-7; 8 positions match TRBD2. The length of the CDR3 is 15 residues. With 0 bases clipped from V and 4 bases from J, the junction kept 5 bases outside the gene matches. Germline values: CDR1 MNHNY, CDR2 SVGAGI (reference sequence). The CDR3 spells CASSYSTASGYEQYF. The CDR3 DNA follows: TGTGCCAGCAGTTACTCGACGGCTAGCGGGTACGAGCAGTACTTC.

V usage is TRBV10-3 and J usage is TRBJ1-6; D gene unclear. CDR1 is ENHRY, CDR2 SYGVKD, per germline. The CDR3 runs to 14 residues. Between the trimmed V and J ends, which lost 5 bases and 3 bases, there was a span of 8 bases. The CDR3 spells CAISPGGYNSPLHF. CDR3 DNA sequence: TGTGCCATCAGTCCGGGTGGCTATAATTCACCCCTCCACTTT.

With regard to this clone: An end of the junction differs from the germline gene, which may be a read error. The rearrangement joins TRBV20-1 to TRBJ1-1, with D tentatively TRBD1 (6 bases). Germline CDR1 is DFQATT and CDR2 is SNEGSKA (reference sequence). This CDR3 comprises 11 residues. The CDR3 region is CLGKGGTEAFF. The CDR3 bases are TGTCTAGGGAAAGGGGGCACTGAAGCTTTCTTT.

The chain links TRBV7-3 to TRBJ2-7, with D possibly matching TRBD1 (6 bases). Germline lookup yields CDR1 SGHTA and CDR2 FQGTGA. Between the trimmed V and J ends, which lost 5 bases and 3 bases, there was a span of 11 bases. The CDR3 extends over 13 amino acids. The CDR3 sequence: CASSLGQLYEQYF. For the CDR3, the DNA is TGTGCCAGCAGCCTAGGACAGCTCTACGAGCAGTACTTC.

This clone was seen a single time. J is TRBJ1-2 and V is TRBV29-1, with 9 bases matching TRBD1. The length of the CDR3 is 15 residues. Germline CDR1 reads SQVTM; CDR2 reads ANQGSEA. V lost 0 bases to trimming and J lost 6 bases; unmatched junction nucleotides: 8. The CDR3 here is CSVEDPVTGGDGYTF. The CDR3 DNA follows: TGCAGCGTTGAAGATCCGGTTACAGGGGGCGATGGCTACACCTTC. Variable domain in full (rest from reference TRBV29-1 and TRBJ1-2): SAVISQKPSRDICQRGTSLTIQCQVDSQVTMMFWYRQQPGQSLTLIATANQGSEATYESGFVIDKFPISRPNLTFSTLTVSNMSPEDSSIYLCSVEDPVTGGDGYTFGSGTRLTVV.

The V call is TRBV18, the J call TRBJ1-1, with 8 positions matching TRBD1. Germline lookup yields CDR1 KGHSH and CDR2 LQKENI. With 2 bases clipped from V and 3 bases from J, the junction kept 8 bases outside the gene matches. The CDR3 is 16 amino acids. The CDR3 here is CASSPSGGGVDTEAFF. The CDR3, as DNA: TGTGCCAGCTCACCATCAGGGGGCGGAGTGGACACTGAAGCTTTCTTT.

The chain combines TRBV5-5 with TRBJ2-1; TRBD2 is a possible D gene (7 bases). Germline V gene data show CDR1 as SGHKS and CDR2 as YYEKEE (reference sequence). The CDR3 spans 17 residues. Trimming shortened V by 0 bases and J by 4 bases, and 17 bases separated the two germline ends. CDR3 in amino acids: CASSLGLTGGVYNEQFF. CDR3 in DNA: TGTGCCAGCAGCTTGGGTCTTACGGGGGGCGTTTACAATGAGCAGTTCTTC.

The chain uses TRBV14 and TRBJ1-2; D gene uncertain. This CDR3 region has 16 residues. The V gene's germline CDR1 is SGHDN and CDR2 FVKESK. V was pared by 0 bases and J by 4 bases, with 15 bases between. Here the CDR3 reads CASSQDSEGGSYGYTF. CDR3 sequence (DNA): TGTGCCAGCAGCCAAGATTCGGAAGGCGGCTCCTATGGCTACACCTTC. Complete variable domain (other parts from reference TRBV14 and TRBJ1-2): EAGVTQFPSHSVIEKGQTVTLRCDPISGHDNLYWYRRVMGKEIKFLLHFVKESKQDESGMPNNRFLAERTGGTYSTLKVQPAELEDSGVYFCASSQDSEGGSYGYTFGSGTRLTVV.

V usage is TRBV19 and J usage is TRBJ2-5; TRBD2 aligns across 11 bases. V gave up 6 bases and J gave up 9 bases; unmatched junction bases: 15. This CDR3 comprises 16 residues. Germline V gene lookup returns CDR1 LNHDA and CDR2 SQIVND (reference sequence). CDR3: CASSLRTSGYQAAQYF. CDR3 coding DNA: TGTGCCAGTAGCCTGCGGACTAGCGGGTACCAAGCGGCCCAGTACTTC.

This chain connects TRBV30 to TRBJ1-1; D remains unclear. Trimming pared 0 bases from V and 1 base from J, leaving 6 bases between. The CDR3 has 13 residues. Germline V gives CDR1 GTSNPN, CDR2 SVGIG (reference sequence). This CDR3 is CAWSVQRNTEAFF. The CDR3 bases are TGTGCCTGGAGTGTACAGAGGAACACTGAAGCTTTCTTT.

In its sample, this clone was seen a few times. The chain links TRBV6-6 to TRBJ2-3, with TRBD2 matching 7 bases. Trimming at V came to 7 bases and at J to 1 base, leaving 11 bases not matched to a gene. The CDR3 is 16 amino acids. Germline lookup yields CDR1 MNHNY and CDR2 SVGAGI (reference sequence). The CDR3 nucleotides read TGTGCCAGCATCCCATGGGAGGGCGGGGGCACAGATACGCAGTATTTT. Translating gives CASIPWEGGGTDTQYF.

The chain carries TRBV5-1 and TRBJ2-1; D may be TRBD2 (5 bases). The CDR3 runs 16 residues. V was shortened by 0 bases and J by 3 bases, with 13 bases between the two germline ends. Germline-derived CDR1 and CDR2 are SGHRS and YFSETQ. CDR3 protein: CASSLGRGSLYNEQFF. Here the CDR3 DNA reads TGCGCCAGCAGCTTGGGGCGCGGGTCCCTCTACAATGAGCAGTTCTTC.

The chain is built from TRBV6-5 and TRBJ2-7, with 10 bases lining up with TRBD1. Trimming cost V 8 bases and J 5 bases; bases outside gene matches: 9. CDR3 length equals 14 residues. The V gene's germline CDR1 is MNHEY and CDR2 SVGAGI. CDR3 sequence reads: CASGEGQGSDEQYF. The DNA for the CDR3 is TGTGCCAGCGGAGAGGGACAGGGGAGCGACGAGCAGTACTTC.

V and J are TRBV7-6 and TRBJ1-1, with 9 bases matching TRBD1. The CDR3 consists of 15 residues. Germline lookup yields CDR1 SGHVS and CDR2 FNYEAQ. With 2 bases clipped from V and 2 bases from J, the junction kept 3 bases outside the gene matches. The CDR3 region has the DNA TGTGCCAGCAGCTTAAGGGACAGGGAAAACACTGAAGCTTTCTTT. Amino acids: CASSLRDRENTEAFF.

This clone was observed a single time. The chain has TRBV7-8 and TRBJ1-1; a possible D gene is TRBD1 (6 bases). The CDR3 is made up of 14 amino acids. Germline values: CDR1 SGHVS, CDR2 FQNEAQ. Trimming cost V 5 bases and J 0 bases, with 10 bases left between them. The CDR3 bases are TGTGCCAGCAGCGCAGACAGGCTGAACACTGAAGCTTTCTTT. Translating it yields CASSADRLNTEAFF.